This passage covers 8 T cell receptor beta chains from one sample sequenced in a study of blood T cell repertoires in COVID-19. The method was immunoSEQ multiplex PCR; TCRdb's version includes in-frame clones alone and lacks a portion of them. Of 350,000 to 450,000 clones in the sample, 85% were seen once. Sequenced material: peripheral blood. These TCRs come from a woman younger than 30 with acute or convalescent COVID-19.

The V call is TRBV29-1, the J call TRBJ1-6; D perhaps matches TRBD1 (6 bases). V lost 6 bases, J lost 14 bases, and 23 bases lay in between. Germline V gene lookup returns CDR1 SQVTM and CDR2 ANQGSEA. This CDR3 has 14 amino acids. The CDR3 sequence: CSVQWVNQGRTLHF. The CDR3 nucleotides read TGCAGCGTCCAATGGGTTAACCAGGGGCGGACCCTCCACTTT.

The rearrangement uses TRBV24-1 and TRBJ2-2; 13 bases are a match to TRBD2. The CDR3 extends over 16 amino acids. J was trimmed by 3 bases and V by 3 bases; bases with no gene match: 0. Per germline, CDR1 KGHDR and CDR2 SFDVKD. CDR3 residues: CATSDGLAGDTGELFF. In nucleotides, the CDR3 is TGTGCCACCAGTGATGGACTAGCGGGGGACACCGGGGAGCTGTTTTTT.

The genes are TRBV9 and TRBJ2-7, with a possible D match to TRBD1 (6 bases). The germline CDR1 and CDR2 sequences are SGDLS and YYNGEE. V lost 6 bases and J 0 bases, leaving 13 bases between the germline ends. This CDR3 is 14 amino acids long. This CDR3 is CASTLRQDSYEQYF. DNA of the CDR3: TGTGCCAGCACCTTAAGACAGGACTCCTACGAGCAGTACTTC.

The V and J genes are TRBV5-1 and TRBJ2-3, with 10 bases fitting TRBD2. CDR3 length: 17 residues. Germline lookup yields CDR1 SGHRS and CDR2 YFSETQ. Germline trimming cut 2 bases from V and 2 bases from J; bases unmatched to any gene: 8. DNA of the CDR3: TGCGCCAGCAGCTTAGGAAGCGGGGGGGCCCCCACAGATACGCAGTATTTT. Translating gives CASSLGSGGAPTDTQYF.

The chain's CDR3 is CASSLVSTGGEETQYF. DNA of the CDR3: TGTGCCAGCAGCTTAGTATCGACGGGGGGGGAAGAGACCCAGTACTTC. The chain uses TRBV11-2 and TRBJ2-5; TRBD2 matches at 8 bases. This CDR3 has 16 residues. Germline V gene lookup returns CDR1 SGHAT and CDR2 FQNNGV. The ends lost 1 base at V and 3 bases at J; junction bases unmatched: 7.

This chain links TRBV15 with TRBJ1-1; TRBD1 matches at 10 bases. CDR3 length: 14 amino acids. Germline loops: CDR1 LNHNV, CDR2 YYDKDF (reference sequence). The junction had 5 bases not matched to a gene; V was cut back by 5 bases and J by 5 bases. DNA for the CDR3: TGTGCCACCAGCGTGGGGGACAGGGGTACTGAAGCTTTCTTT. This encodes CATSVGDRGTEAFF.

The chain recombines TRBV7-9 with TRBJ2-1, with D perhaps matching TRBD1 (5 bases). Germline V gives CDR1 SEHNR, CDR2 FQNEAQ (reference sequence). The CDR3 extends over 14 amino acids. Trimming pared 7 bases from V and 0 bases from J, leaving 10 bases between. CDR3 protein: CASTDQGSYNEQFF. The CDR3 bases are TGTGCCAGCACCGATCAGGGCTCCTACAATGAGCAGTTCTTC.

The chain combines TRBV7-8 with TRBJ1-1; 9 bases match TRBD1. The CDR3 extends over 15 amino acids. Trimming removed 5 bases from V and 1 base from J; junction bases left unmatched: 5. Germline CDR1 and CDR2: SGHVS and FQNEAQ. Written as DNA, the CDR3 is TGTGCCAGCAGCGCAAACAGGGGGCGGAACACTGAAGCTTTCTTT. Translation: CASSANRGRNTEAFF.